This T cell receptor beta chain was retrieved from a study of long-term antiretroviral therapy in people with HIV. Study-wide results and limits: CDR3 length ranges were narrower in HIV repertoires than in controls.

V lost 5 bases and J 6 bases, leaving 13 bases between the germline ends. This CDR3 has 14 residues. Germline V lookup: CDR1 SEHNR, CDR2 FQNEAQ (reference sequence). On this clone itself: Its cognate antigen is unknown.

Version v3.0 of the immunoSEQ assay ran at survey level. Sequencing was performed with immunoSEQ multiplex PCR; in TCRdb, only in-frame clones are kept and a portion is missing. The sample contains some 20,000 clones, 90% of which appear only once. At minimum, one pre-ART and two post-ART PBMC samples were obtained from each donor. Here the sequenced sample was unsorted PBMCs, taken 4.4 years before starting antiretroviral therapy. This clonotype was obtained from a woman in her 30s with HIV. The rearrangement links TRBV7-9 to TRBJ1-4; the D is unclear. In DNA form, the CDR3 reads TGTGCCAGCAGCCCTGACCAGGTTTATGAAAAACTGTTTTTT. The encoded protein is CASSPDQVYEKLFF.